The 21 T cell receptor beta chains listed next were all sequenced from one sample in a study of blood T cell repertoires in COVID-19 (dated by TCRdb to the early 2020s). To prepare the library, the immunoSEQ multiplex PCR assay was applied. The source is immuneACCESS, and TCRdb retained only in-frame sequences with V and J called. Part of the clones is not carried over; for the studies checked, unresolved V genes explain less than half of this, and the remainder is unexplained. The sample table records under 95,000 clones; approximately 87% of these occur just once. The ten top clones hold around 7.4% of the sample. Material for sequencing was peripheral blood. The receptors shown here come from a human donor with acute or convalescent COVID-19. The donor label of this sample is uncertain.

The chain links TRBV19 to TRBJ1-3, with TRBD1 matching over 9 bases. With V trimmed by 10 bases and J by 2 bases, 12 bases remained unmatched. In germline, CDR1 is LNHDA, CDR2 SQIVND (reference sequence). The CDR3 consists of 16 residues. The chain's CDR3 is CATLRSGTGPGNTIYF. Here the CDR3 DNA reads TGTGCCACCTTAAGATCCGGGACAGGGCCTGGAAACACCATATATTTT.

The chain has TRBV5-1 and TRBJ1-2; 12 nucleotides agree with TRBD1. CDR3 length equals 15 residues. Germline values: CDR1 SGHRS, CDR2 YFSETQ. The junction had 3 bases not matched to a gene; V was cut back by 4 bases and J by 2 bases. This CDR3 reads CASSPGTGGNYGYTF. Written as DNA, the CDR3 is TGCGCCAGCAGCCCCGGGACAGGGGGCAACTATGGCTACACCTTC. The whole variable domain, remainder taken from reference TRBV5-1 and TRBJ1-2, is KAGVTQTPRYLIKTRGQQVTLSCSPISGHRSVSWYQQTPGQGLQFLFEYFSETQRNKGNFPGRFSGRQFSNSRSEMNVSTLELGDSALYLCASSPGTGGNYGYTFGSGTRLTVV.

The chain uses TRBV5-6 and TRBJ2-7; 9 bases map to TRBD2. Germline values: CDR1 SGHDT, CDR2 YYEEEE. The junction had 5 bases not matched to a gene; V was cut back by 4 bases and J by 0 bases. CDR3 length: 15 amino acids. The CDR3 sequence is CASSVAGALSYEQYF. CDR3 DNA sequence: TGTGCCAGCAGCGTAGCGGGGGCTCTCTCCTACGAGCAGTACTTC.

This clone was observed once. The rearrangement uses TRBV2 and TRBJ1-2; 8 bases match TRBD1. Looked up from germline, CDR1 is SNHLY and CDR2 is FYNNEI. The V and J ends lost 2 bases and 5 bases, in that order; junction bases with no gene match: 4. CDR3 length: 14 residues. The CDR3 loop is CASSELTGAYGYTF. CDR3 DNA: TGTGCCAGCAGTGAATTGACAGGGGCATATGGCTACACCTTC. Using reference TRBV2 and TRBJ1-2 for the parts outside the CDR3, the full variable domain is EPEVTQTPSHQVTQMGQEVILRCVPISNHLYFYWYRQILGQKVEFLVSFYNNEISEKSEIFDDQFSVERPDGSNFTLKIRSTKLEDSAMYFCASSELTGAYGYTFGSGTRLTVV.

The chain links TRBV2 to TRBJ2-3; 9 positions match TRBD1. Trimming removed 11 bases from V and 4 bases from J; junction bases left unmatched: 10. CDR1 and CDR2 (germline): SNHLY, FYNNEI. The CDR3 is 14 residues long. DNA for the CDR3: TGTGCCGGGGGGGGACAGGGACGCTCAGATACGCAGTATTTT. It encodes CAGGGQGRSDTQYF.

Comments on this clone: A read error may produce the germline difference seen at one junction end. The V and J genes are TRBV7-9 and TRBJ1-6, with D uncertain. The CDR3 is made up of 12 amino acids. Per the germline V gene, CDR1 is SEHNR and CDR2 is FQNEAQ (reference sequence). CDR3 DNA sequence: TGTGCCAGCCGCACCGGGAATTCGCCCCTCCACTTT. This codes for CASRTGNSPLHF.

Concerning this clone itself: The CDR3 does not close with the conserved phenylalanine or tryptophan, likely indicating a read error. It is unclear where the CDR3 begins or ends on the DNA, so no DNA is shown, and the CDR3 is as TCRdb lists it. V and J are TRBV5-1 and TRBJ2-3; the table names TRBD2, a call not compared with the DNA. The CDR3 sequence runs 13 residues, both termini included. CDR1 and CDR2 (germline): SGHRS, YFSETQ. The chain's CDR3 is CASSGEGRGPTYL.

In this sample, this clone turned up once. This chain uses TRBV5-5 with TRBJ2-7, with TRBD2 identical over 8 bases. The CDR3 totals 17 residues. Germline CDR1 and CDR2: SGHKS and YYEKEE (reference sequence). V trimming: 4 bases; J trimming: 2 bases; junction bases outside the gene matches: 14. The CDR3 nucleotides read TGTGCCAGCAGCCGGTCGTGGTTAGCGGGGTCGACCTACGAGCAGTACTTC. It yields the protein CASSRSWLAGSTYEQYF. Using reference TRBV5-5 and TRBJ2-7 for the parts outside the CDR3, the full variable domain is DAGVTQSPTHLIKTRGQQVTLRCSPISGHKSVSWYQQVLGQGPQFIFQYYEKEERGRGNFPDRFSARQFPNYSSELNVNALLLGDSALYLCASSRSWLAGSTYEQYFGPGTRLTVT.

The chain is built from TRBV5-4 and TRBJ2-1, with unresolved D. CDR3 length: 13 amino acids. Trimming took 2 bases from V and 8 from J, leaving 11 bases between them. The germline V gene encodes CDR1 SGHNT and CDR2 YYREEE (reference sequence). The CDR3 loop reads CASSLQGVDEQFF. Here the CDR3 DNA reads TGTGCCAGCAGCTTACAAGGAGTGGATGAGCAGTTCTTC.

The gene calls are TRBV7-7 and TRBJ2-5, with D maybe TRBD2 (6 bases). CDR1 is SSHAT, CDR2 FNYEAQ, per germline (reference sequence). Trimming shortened V by 1 base and J by 5 bases, and 11 bases separated the two germline ends. The CDR3 loop spans 14 amino acids. CDR3 region: CASSLGASVETQYF. In DNA form, the CDR3 reads TGTGCCAGCAGCTTAGGGGCTAGCGTGGAGACCCAGTACTTC. Full variable domain (remainder filled in from reference TRBV7-7 and TRBJ2-5): GAGVSQSPRYKVTKRGQDVTLRCDPISSHATLYWYQQALGQGPEFLTYFNYEAQPDKSGLPSDRFSAERPEGSISTLTIQRTEQRDSAMYRCASSLGASVETQYFGPGTRLLVL.

V is TRBV4-3 and J is TRBJ2-5; 7 bases line up with TRBD1. Germline CDR1 and CDR2: LGHNA and YSLEER. The CDR3 is made up of 17 amino acids. V dropped 0 bases and J dropped 5; count of bases not matched to a gene: 12. CDR3 region: CASSQDWTGRGMETQYF. The CDR3 nucleotides are TGCGCCAGCAGCCAAGATTGGACAGGACGAGGAATGGAGACCCAGTACTTC.

CDR3 bases: TGTGCCAGCAGCTTTGGGACAGGGCGGGAGACCCAGTACTTC. Its protein is CASSFGTGRETQYF. V and J are TRBV11-3 and TRBJ2-5; 9 positions agree with TRBD1. V shed 3 bases, J shed 5 bases, and the junction held 4 bases outside the gene matches. The CDR3 has 14 amino acids. The germline gives CDR1 SGHNT, CDR2 YENEEA.

The chain is built from TRBV16 and TRBJ1-1; 7 bases fit TRBD1. Germline trimming cut 2 bases from V and 4 bases from J; bases unmatched to any gene: 4. The CDR3 sequence is 14 residues long. Germline-derived CDR1 and CDR2 are KGHSY and FQNENV. This CDR3 is CASSQAGGRTEAFF. In DNA, the CDR3 is TGTGCCAGCAGCCAAGCAGGGGGACGCACTGAAGCTTTCTTT.

This clone is a singleton in its sample. The chain links TRBV30 to TRBJ2-3; 12 nucleotides align to TRBD2. The CDR3 is 14 amino acids. Germline V gene data show CDR1 as GTSNPN and CDR2 as SVGIG (reference sequence). The V gene end was trimmed by 3 bases and the J gene end by 8 bases; junction bases not matched to a gene: 6. The CDR3: CAWRTSGGSGTQYF. Here the CDR3 DNA reads TGTGCCTGGAGGACTAGCGGGGGATCTGGTACGCAGTATTTT. Filled out from reference TRBV30 and TRBJ2-3, the complete variable domain reads SQTIHQWPATLVQPVGSPLSLECTVEGTSNPNLYWYRQAAGRGLQLLFYSVGIGQISSEVPQNLSASRPQDRQFILSSKKLLLSDSGFYLCAWRTSGGSGTQYFGPGTRLTVL.

This clone was detected once. This rearrangement joins TRBV11-1 to TRBJ1-6, with 8 bases matching TRBD1. V shed 4 bases and J 10 bases; nucleotides not matched to a gene: 9. Germline lookup yields CDR1 SGHAT and CDR2 FQDESV (reference sequence). There are 15 residues in the CDR3. CDR3 region: CASSSIGQGGSPLHF. CDR3 in DNA: TGTGCCAGCAGCTCGATCGGACAGGGCGGATCACCCCTCCACTTT. Full variable domain (missing parts from reference TRBV11-1 and TRBJ1-6): EAEVAQSPRYKITEKSQAVAFWCDPISGHATLYWYRQILGQGPELLVQFQDESVVDDSQLPKDRFSAERLKGVDSTLKIQPAELGDSAMYLCASSSIGQGGSPLHFGNGTRLTVT.

There are a few counts of this clone. The chain carries TRBV6-6 and TRBJ2-7, with 7 nucleotides matching TRBD1. The CDR3 has 14 residues. The trim removed 9 bases at V and 5 bases at J, leaving 13 bases unmatched. CDR1 MNHNY and CDR2 SVGAGI come from the germline V gene (reference sequence). The DNA of the CDR3 is TGTGCCAGTAGGGGATTACAGGGGAACCACGAGCAGTACTTC. Residues: CASRGLQGNHEQYF.

The chain recombines TRBV6-6 with TRBJ1-6, with 7 bases matching TRBD1. This CDR3 spans 15 amino acids. Germline V gene lookup returns CDR1 MNHNY and CDR2 SVGAGI (reference sequence). Trimming at V came to 6 bases and at J to 4 bases, leaving 6 bases not matched to a gene. As DNA, the CDR3 is TGTGCCAGCAGCCCCGGGACAGTTTATAATTCACCCCTCCACTTT. Amino acids: CASSPGTVYNSPLHF.

The chain recombines TRBV7-3 with TRBJ1-1; D perhaps matches TRBD1 (5 bases). V was clipped by 2 bases and J by 8 bases, with 15 bases between them. Germline values: CDR1 SGHTA, CDR2 FQGTGA. The CDR3 consists of 14 residues. For the CDR3, the DNA is TGTGCCAGCAGCTTATCAGGGATTGGATCCGAAGCTTTCTTT. Encoded protein: CASSLSGIGSEAFF.

CDR3 nucleotide sequence: TGTGCCAGCAGCCAACCAAGCGCCTCCTACGAGCAGTACTTC. This encodes CASSQPSASYEQYF. The genes are TRBV4-2 and TRBJ2-7; no clear D. The CDR3 totals 14 residues. Looked up from germline, CDR1 is LGHNA and CDR2 is YNFKEQ. Between the trimmed V and J ends, which lost 2 bases and 0 bases, there was a span of 8 bases.

This clone was detected once. This sequence joins TRBV6-5 and TRBJ1-1, with a weak D call TRBD1 (6 bases). From germline, CDR1 is MNHEY and CDR2 SVGAGI. This CDR3 is 12 amino acids long. The germline V and J ends were trimmed by 2 bases and 10 bases, with 11 bases remaining between them. The CDR3 reads CASSYQGRSAFF. CDR3 bases: TGTGCCAGCAGTTACCAGGGGAGATCAGCTTTCTTT.

The chain combines TRBV28 with TRBJ1-5; maybe TRBD1 (6 bases). Trimming removed 5 bases from V and 8 bases from J, with 16 bases in between. CDR1 and CDR2 (germline): MDHEN, SYDVKM. The CDR3 extends over 14 amino acids. CDR3 nucleotide sequence: TGTGCCAGCAGTGAGCAGGTGGGGGCGAAGCCCCAGCATTTT. Translating gives CASSEQVGAKPQHF.